This TCR beta chain was observed in a study of shared clonotypes between healthy human individuals. Study conclusions and caveats: It was the few donors that limited the genetic and exposure-history diversity represented. The authors expected sequencing depth to affect clonotype sharing among donors. The study sampled only blood, and tissue repertoires likely differ.

The count of this clone is one. Its antigen remains unknown. PBMC DNA, left unsorted, was sequenced on ten immunoSEQ deep assay plates. Sequencing used immunoSEQ multiplex PCR; TCRdb keeps in-frame clones, though not all of them. The sample shows about 480,000 clones, about four fifths of them seen only once. The V and J ends lost 5 bases and 8 bases respectively, with 11 bases between them. The CDR3 spans 12 residues. Per germline, CDR1 MNHEY and CDR2 SVGAGI. The sequence was obtained from a woman between 40 and 50 years old in good health. Some clones in this sample may be carry-over from other donors' samples. Material for sequencing was PBMCs. The rearrangement uses TRBV6-5 and TRBJ2-3; D unresolved. CDR3 coding DNA: TGTGCCAGCAGTCCCTGGTCTGGTACGCAGTATTTT. Amino acids: CASSPWSGTQYF.